The sequence of this T cell receptor (beta chain) was determined in a study of T-cell memory formation after mild COVID-19 (dated by TCRdb to about 2021). About the full investigation: TCR sequence clusters from the two donors were largely donor specific. Longitudinal TCRalpha and TCRbeta repertoire sequencing tracked T-cell clones expanding and contracting after mild COVID-19 in a couple of donors. The cohort was made up of two young adult volunteers, one female and one male, who were previously healthy. Results the study describes overall, beyond this receptor: SARS-CoV-2 specificity was not confirmed for the second-wave clones peaking on day 37. Contracting CD4+ clones were found mainly in CM and EM memory subsets, while CD8+ clones were enriched in EMRA. Some responding clones were detected in pre-infection memory, suggesting pre-existing cross-reactive memory T cells joined the SARS-CoV-2 response. From day 15 to 85, contracting clones showed balanced CD4/CD8 phenotypes, whereas a second wave of clones that expanded from day 15 to 37 leaned towards CD4+. The study included only a couple of mild cases, and larger cohorts that include severe cases with pre-infection samples were judged to be necessary.

The run used an Illumina NovaSeq 6000. cDNA libraries for TCRalpha and TCRbeta were prepared by 5'RACE using constant-segment primers, with sample barcodes and unique molecular identifiers added. Trizol reagent was used to extract RNA from every sample. Amplification of the libraries took two PCR steps, and the second step added a second sample barcode plus Illumina TruSeq adapters. The libraries were sequenced on an Illumina NovaSeq using 2 x 150 bp paired-end reads. Per the source publication's procedure: Demultiplexing of reads and collapsing into UMI-guided consensus sequences were performed with migec v1.2.7. Using mixcr v2.1.11, UMI consensuses were aligned to TRA and TRB V and J templates and then assembled into clonotypes. Expanded or contracted clonotypes were those called significant by both edgeR and NoisET, with noise models trained on biological replicates. For edgeR calls, the cutoffs were a false discovery rate-adjusted p below 0.01 and a log2 fold-change threshold of 1. As an exploratory analysis of dynamics, PCA with hierarchical clustering was applied to max-normalized trajectories of the 1000 most abundant clonotypes. The CD4 or CD8 phenotype of responding clones was assigned using the separately sequenced CD4+ and CD8+ repertoires. TCRdb reprocessed the public reads (quality trimming at Q25 with fastp, clone calling with MiXCR) and kept in-frame beta chains. Identical CDR3 proteins give one entry, which carries the most common genes and DNA. Here the V and J calls rest on TCRdb's processing, not on the authors' analysis. The sample table contains about 110,000 distinct CDR3 sequences; only one count was recorded for under 15% of them. The biggest ten clones account for around 43% of the sample.

This clonotype has just a few counts. What antigen it recognizes has not been identified. No qualities accompany the bases; no much larger clone lies one base away. Ficoll-Paque density gradient centrifugation was the method used to isolate PBMCs. V and J are truncated by 3 bases and 0 bases respectively, leaving an intervening sequence of 13 bases. The CDR3 holds 15 amino acids from the cysteine to the phenylalanine. Here the CDR3 DNA is all that survives: 45 bases in frame from base 1. From the germline V gene, CDR1 is SQVTM and CDR2 is ANQGSEA. This TCR was recovered from a young man who had mild COVID-19 (a few samples of this study predate the infection). The sample titles of this study are shuffled in the database, so cell type and time point are left out; the donor was told from shared clones. The sample comprised PBMCs or a T cell subset sorted from them (not recorded which). Recombination connected TRBV29-1 to TRBJ2-3; the D gene could be TRBD1 or TRBD2, each one agreeing over 6 bases. The nucleotides read TGCAGCGTTGAGATCACAGGGACTAGCACAGATACGCAGTATTTT. It is translated as CSVEITGTSTDTQYF.